The present T cell receptor (beta chain) was sequenced within a study of T-cell reconstitution after alpha-beta-depleted transplantation in children (dated by TCRdb to the mid-2010s). Concerning the study at large: The study quantitatively tracked T-cell immune reconstitution after TCRalphabeta/CD19-depleted allogeneic hematopoietic cell transplantation in children using TCR repertoire profiling. On the study overall, not on this receptor specifically: In some patients, high TCRbeta diversity at day 60 was attributed to recipient T cells and intrathymic progenitors that had survived conditioning. Over subsequent months, a decline in hyperexpanded clone frequencies was noted, and after one year, T-cell counts and TCRbeta diversity were mostly ascribed to newly produced T cells. The apparently early alphabetaT-cell count recovery about two months after transplant was reportedly dependent on only several hundred rapidly expanded clones derived from non-depleted graft cells.

Sequences MDHEN (CDR1) and SYDVKM (CDR2) are obtained from the germline V gene. The junction shows trimming of 0 bases on V and 0 bases on J, and the gene matches do not reach 2 bases of it. The CDR3 runs 17 residues from the cysteine to the phenylalanine. The entry retains the CDR3 DNA only, 51 bases that are in frame from base 1. This specimen's treatment or condition label, per the study, means: allogeneic hematopoietic cell transplantation with graft depleted of TCRalphabeta T cells and CD19 B cells. TCRalphabeta/CD19-depleted allogeneic hematopoietic cell grafts were given to the transplant recipients, all of whom were children. This clonotype appeared many times. There is no known antigen for this receptor. No qualities accompany the bases; no much larger clone lies one base away. Library generation was performed with PCR. The reads were generated on an Illumina HiSeq 2500. Molecular barcoding was employed in the preparation of TCR libraries, with unique molecular identifiers being used to normalize TCRbeta repertoire quantification. TCRdb trimmed the raw reads at Q25, called clones with MiXCR and kept productive beta chains. Here each entry gathers all rows of one CDR3 protein and keeps the most common genes and DNA. The sample records 90,000 to 120,000 distinct CDR3 sequences, about 6.5% of which are singletons. The ten largest clonotypes hold roughly 25% of the sample.

The TCR originated in a male patient aged 2-10 years who had a stem cell transplant for acute lymphoblastic leukemia, so the T cells may come from the graft donor. The specimen was PBMCs, mostly from graft donor cells, collected 360 days after TCRalphabeta/CD19-depleted stem cell transplant. Recombination linked TRBV28 to TRBJ2-2, with 9 bases in between that match TRBD2. For the CDR3, the sequence is CASSLWSSGANTGELFF. The DNA sequence is TGTGCCAGCAGTTTATGGTCTAGCGGGGCGAACACCGGGGAGCTGTTTTTT.